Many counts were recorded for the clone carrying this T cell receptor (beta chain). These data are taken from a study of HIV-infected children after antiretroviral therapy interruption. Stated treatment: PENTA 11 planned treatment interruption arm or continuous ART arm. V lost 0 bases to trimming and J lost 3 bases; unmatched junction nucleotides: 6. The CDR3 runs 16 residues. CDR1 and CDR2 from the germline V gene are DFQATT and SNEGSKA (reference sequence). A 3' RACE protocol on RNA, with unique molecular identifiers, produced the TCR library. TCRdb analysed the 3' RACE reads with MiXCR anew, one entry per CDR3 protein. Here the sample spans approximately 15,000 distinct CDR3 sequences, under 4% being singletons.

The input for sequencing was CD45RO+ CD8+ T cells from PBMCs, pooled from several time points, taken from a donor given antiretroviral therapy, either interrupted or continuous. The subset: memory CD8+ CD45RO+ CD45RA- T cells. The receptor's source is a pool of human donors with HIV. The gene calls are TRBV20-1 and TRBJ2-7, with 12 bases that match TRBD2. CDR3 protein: CSARDPTSGSRYEQYF. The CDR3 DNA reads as TGCAGTGCTAGAGACCCGACTAGCGGGAGTCGCTACGAGCAGTACTTC.